The rows below give T cell receptor beta chains drawn from one sample of a study of siplizumab effects on memory and regulatory T cells. The table came from immunoSEQ multiplex PCR; TCRdb's copy has only in-frame clones and leaves some out. The table includes some 110,000 clones, approximately 94% detected once. Sequencing used non-Treg CD4+ T cells sorted from blood. Receptor source: a human donor in good health. CDR3s leave out the opening cysteine and the closing phenylalanine or tryptophan. Each record gives: J gene, CDR3 length, V gene, D gene, CDR3 protein. D genes are given only for firm matches.

TRBJ1-1 10 TRBV29-1 TRBD1 SVQGEGTEAF
TRBJ2-1 13 TRBV11-1 - ASSLRESSYNEQF
TRBJ2-7 10 TRBV2 - ASSQGTGEQY
TRBJ2-1 14 TRBV21-1 - ASSKFALAGDNEQF
TRBJ1-1 13 TRBV5-8 - ASSRGGGAWTEAF
TRBJ2-7 13 TRBV18 - ASSPLRETTYEQY
TRBJ2-1 11 TRBV14 TRBD2 ASSLSGGGEQF
TRBJ2-1 10 TRBV29-1 - SVGEAYNEQF
TRBJ2-3 13 TRBV30 - AWSVLGESTDTQY
TRBJ1-1 11 TRBV6-1 TRBD1 ASSWTGDTEAF
TRBJ1-4 12 TRBV5-1 TRBD1 ASNSGQINEKLF
TRBJ2-1 13 TRBV7-6 TRBD2 ASSLEAGGWNEQF
TRBJ1-3 14 TRBV4-2 - ASSQEGGTSGNTIY